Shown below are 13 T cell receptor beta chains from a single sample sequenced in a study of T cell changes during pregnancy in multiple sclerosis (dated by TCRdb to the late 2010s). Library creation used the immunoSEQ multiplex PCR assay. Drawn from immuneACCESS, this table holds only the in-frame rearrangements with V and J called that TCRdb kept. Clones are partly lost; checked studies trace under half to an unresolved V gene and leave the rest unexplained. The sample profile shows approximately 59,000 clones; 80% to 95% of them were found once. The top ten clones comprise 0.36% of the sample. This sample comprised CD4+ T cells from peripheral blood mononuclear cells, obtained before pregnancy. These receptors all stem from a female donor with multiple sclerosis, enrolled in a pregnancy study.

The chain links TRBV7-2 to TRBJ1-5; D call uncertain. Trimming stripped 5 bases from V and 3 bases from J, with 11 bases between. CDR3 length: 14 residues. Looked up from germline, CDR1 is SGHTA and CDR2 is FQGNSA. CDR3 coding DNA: TGTGCCAGCAGCCCAGGATGGATCAATCAGCCCCAGCATTTT. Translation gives CASSPGWINQPQHF. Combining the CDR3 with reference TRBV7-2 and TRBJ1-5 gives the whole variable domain GAGVSQSPSNKVTEKGKDVELRCDPISGHTALYWYRQSLGQGLEFLIYFQGNSAPDKSGLPSDRFSAERTGGSVSTLTIQRTQQEDSAVYLCASSPGWINQPQHFGDGTRLSIL.

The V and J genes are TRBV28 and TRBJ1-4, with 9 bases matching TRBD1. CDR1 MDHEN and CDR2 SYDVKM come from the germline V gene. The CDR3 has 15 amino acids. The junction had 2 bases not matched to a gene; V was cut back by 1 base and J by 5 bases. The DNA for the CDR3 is TGTGCCAGCAGTTTATCCGGGACAGGGAATGAAAAACTGTTTTTT. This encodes CASSLSGTGNEKLFF.

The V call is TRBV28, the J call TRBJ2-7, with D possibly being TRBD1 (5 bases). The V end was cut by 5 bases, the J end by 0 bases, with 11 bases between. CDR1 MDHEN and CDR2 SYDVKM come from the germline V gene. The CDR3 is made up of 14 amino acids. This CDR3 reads CASSVQGSSYEQYF. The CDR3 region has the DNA TGTGCCAGCAGTGTGCAGGGAAGCTCCTACGAGCAGTACTTC.

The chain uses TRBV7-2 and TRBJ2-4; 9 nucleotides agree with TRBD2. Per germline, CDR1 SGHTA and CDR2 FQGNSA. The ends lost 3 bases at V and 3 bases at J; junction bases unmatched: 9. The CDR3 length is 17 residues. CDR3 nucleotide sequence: TGTGCCAGCAGCTTGGGCGGGAGGGCGCTCGGCAAAAACATTCAGTACTTC. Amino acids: CASSLGGRALGKNIQYF.

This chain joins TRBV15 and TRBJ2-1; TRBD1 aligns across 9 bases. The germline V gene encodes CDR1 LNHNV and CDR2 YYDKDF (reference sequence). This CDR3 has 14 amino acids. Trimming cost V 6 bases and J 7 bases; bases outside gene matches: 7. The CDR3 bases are TGTGCCACCAGTGGTTACGGGACAGGGAATGAGCAGTTCTTC. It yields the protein CATSGYGTGNEQFF.

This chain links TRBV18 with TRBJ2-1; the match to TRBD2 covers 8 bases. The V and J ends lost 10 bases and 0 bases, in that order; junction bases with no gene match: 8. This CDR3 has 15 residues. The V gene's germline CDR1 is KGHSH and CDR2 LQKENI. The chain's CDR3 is CATRPGLVSYNEQFF. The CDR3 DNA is TGTGCCACCCGACCGGGACTAGTCTCCTACAATGAGCAGTTCTTC.

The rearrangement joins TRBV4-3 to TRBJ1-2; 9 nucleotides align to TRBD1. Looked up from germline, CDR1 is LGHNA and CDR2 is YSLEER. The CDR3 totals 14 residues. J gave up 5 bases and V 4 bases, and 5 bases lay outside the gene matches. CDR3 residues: CASSLQGAKYGYTF. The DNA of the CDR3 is TGCGCCAGCAGCCTACAGGGGGCGAAGTATGGCTACACCTTC.

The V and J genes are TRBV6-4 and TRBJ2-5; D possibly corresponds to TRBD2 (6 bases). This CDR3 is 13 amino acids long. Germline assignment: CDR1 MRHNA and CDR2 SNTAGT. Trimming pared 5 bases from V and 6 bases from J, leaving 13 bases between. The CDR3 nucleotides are TGTGCCAGCAGTTCGGTGGGAGGACAGACCCAGTACTTC. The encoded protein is CASSSVGGQTQYF.

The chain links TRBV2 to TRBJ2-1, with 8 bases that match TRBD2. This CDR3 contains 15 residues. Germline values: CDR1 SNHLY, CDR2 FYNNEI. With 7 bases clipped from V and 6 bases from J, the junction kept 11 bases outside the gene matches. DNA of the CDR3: TGTGCCAGCACCCAGGGACTAGGACCCTTCAATGAGCAGTTCTTC. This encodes CASTQGLGPFNEQFF.

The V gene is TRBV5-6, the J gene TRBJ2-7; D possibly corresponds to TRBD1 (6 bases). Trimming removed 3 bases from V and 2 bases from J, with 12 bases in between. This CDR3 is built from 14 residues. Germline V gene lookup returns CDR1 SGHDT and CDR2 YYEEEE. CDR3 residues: CASSWWGQTYEQYF. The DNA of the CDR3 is TGTGCCAGCAGCTGGTGGGGACAAACCTACGAGCAGTACTTC.

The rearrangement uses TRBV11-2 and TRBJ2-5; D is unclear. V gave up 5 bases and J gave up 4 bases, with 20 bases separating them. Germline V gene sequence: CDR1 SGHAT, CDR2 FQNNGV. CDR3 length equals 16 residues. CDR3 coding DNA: TGTGCCAGCAGCCAATTCCCACTTCACCCCCCAGAGACCCAGTACTTC. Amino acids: CASSQFPLHPPETQYF.

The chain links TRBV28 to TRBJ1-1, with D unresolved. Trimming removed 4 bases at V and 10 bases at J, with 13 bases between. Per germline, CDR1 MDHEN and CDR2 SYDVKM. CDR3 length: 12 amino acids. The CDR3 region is CASSSTRGSAFF. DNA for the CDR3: TGTGCCAGCAGTTCCACTCGGGGTTCAGCTTTCTTT.

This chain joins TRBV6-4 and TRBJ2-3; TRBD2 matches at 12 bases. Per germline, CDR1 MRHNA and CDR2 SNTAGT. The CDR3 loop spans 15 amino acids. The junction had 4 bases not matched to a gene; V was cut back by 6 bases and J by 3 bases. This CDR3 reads CASRRLAGVTDTQYF. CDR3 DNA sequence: TGTGCCAGCAGGAGACTAGCGGGAGTAACAGATACGCAGTATTTT.